This T cell receptor beta chain was found in a study of T cell repertoires in cytomegalovirus infection. Study as a whole: Public signatures in TCR beta pointed to CMV infection and matching HLA type. Whole-study findings and limits: CMV carriers having the relevant HLA were flagged by cumulative public TCR beta family frequency. Ex vivo responses were dominated by HLA-C-restricted CMV-specific TCR beta clonotypes.

TCRdb re-derived calls from the reads in MiXCR, one entry per CDR3 protein. The sample lists over 300,000 distinct CDR3 sequences; 9.5% were seen once. There are 17 residues in the CDR3. Germline values: CDR1 MDHEN, CDR2 SYDVKM. Between the trimmed V and J ends, which lost 8 bases and 0 bases, there was a span of 22 bases. This clonotype appeared many times. As yet, its antigen is unknown. This receptor was identified in a human donor in good health (CMV status not recorded). Some clones in this sample may be carry-over from other donors' samples. Material: PBMCs. The V and J genes are TRBV28 and TRBJ1-2, with a tentative D call TRBD1 (6 bases). CDR3 sequence reads: CASFSEGLQGTNYGYTF. The CDR3 DNA follows: TGTGCCAGCTTTTCCGAGGGCCTACAGGGAACTAACTATGGCTACACCTTC.